The clone carrying this T cell receptor (beta chain) occurred a few times. The sample belongs to a study of human T cells and chemical hapten exposure. TCRdb ran MiXCR on the RACE reads and lists one entry per CDR3 protein. The sample gives some 350,000 distinct CDR3 sequences, approximately 6.3% of which show up once; approximately 8% is in the top ten. Germline CDR1 KGHDR, CDR2 SFDVKD. This CDR3 has 14 residues. Trimming cost V 4 bases and J 1 base, with 6 bases left between them. Time point reported: patch test 1, 2 weeks after DPC sensitization. Treatment described: therapeutic diphenylcyclopropenone sensitization with weekly scalp DPC.

The TCR was taken from a woman aged 18 to 35 with alopecia areata. Some clones in this sample may be carry-over from other donors' samples. This sample comprised whole blood, obtained in connection with sensitization to the hapten diphenylcyclopropenone (DPC). The chain uses TRBV24-1 and TRBJ2-2, with D maybe TRBD1 (5 bases). The CDR3: CATSETENTGELFF. The CDR3 DNA follows: TGTGCCACCAGTGAGACAGAGAACACCGGGGAGCTGTTTTTT.